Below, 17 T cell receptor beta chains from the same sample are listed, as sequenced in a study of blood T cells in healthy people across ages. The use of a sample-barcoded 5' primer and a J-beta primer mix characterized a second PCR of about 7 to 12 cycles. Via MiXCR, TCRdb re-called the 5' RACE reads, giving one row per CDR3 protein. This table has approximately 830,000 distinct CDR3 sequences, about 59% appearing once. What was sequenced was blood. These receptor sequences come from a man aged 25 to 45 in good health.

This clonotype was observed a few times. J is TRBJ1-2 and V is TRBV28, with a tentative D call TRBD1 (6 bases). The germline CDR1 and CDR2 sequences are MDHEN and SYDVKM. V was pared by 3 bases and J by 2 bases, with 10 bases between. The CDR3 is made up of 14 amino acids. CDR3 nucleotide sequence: TGTGCCAGCAGTTTTCTGGACAGAAACTATGGCTACACCTTC. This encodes CASSFLDRNYGYTF.

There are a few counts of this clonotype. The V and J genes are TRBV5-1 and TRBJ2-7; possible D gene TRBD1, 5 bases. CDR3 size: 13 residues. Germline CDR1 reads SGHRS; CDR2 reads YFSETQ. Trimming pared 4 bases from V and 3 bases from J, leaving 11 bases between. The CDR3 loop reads CASSPGHRYEQYF. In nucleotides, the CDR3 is TGCGCCAGCAGCCCCGGACACCGCTACGAGCAGTACTTC.

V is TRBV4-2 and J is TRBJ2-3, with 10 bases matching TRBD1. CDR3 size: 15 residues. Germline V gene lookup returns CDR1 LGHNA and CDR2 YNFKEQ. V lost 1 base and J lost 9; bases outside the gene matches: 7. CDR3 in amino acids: CASSQGDRGLDTQYF. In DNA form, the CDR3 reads TGTGCCAGCAGCCAAGGTGACAGGGGGCTAGACACGCAGTATTTT.

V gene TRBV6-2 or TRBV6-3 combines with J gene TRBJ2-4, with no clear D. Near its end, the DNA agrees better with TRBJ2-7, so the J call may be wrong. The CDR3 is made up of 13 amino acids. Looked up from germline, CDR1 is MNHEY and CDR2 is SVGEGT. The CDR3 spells CASSYPTGYEQYF. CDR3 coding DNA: TGTGCCAGCAGTTACCCGACTGGCTACGAGCAGTACTTC.

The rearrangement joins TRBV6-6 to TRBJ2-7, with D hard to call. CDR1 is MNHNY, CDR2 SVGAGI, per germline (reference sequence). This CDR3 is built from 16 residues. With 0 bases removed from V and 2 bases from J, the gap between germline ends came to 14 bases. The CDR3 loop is CASSYSKGKITYEQYF. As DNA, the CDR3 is TGTGCCAGCAGTTACTCGAAGGGTAAAATCACCTACGAGCAGTACTTC.

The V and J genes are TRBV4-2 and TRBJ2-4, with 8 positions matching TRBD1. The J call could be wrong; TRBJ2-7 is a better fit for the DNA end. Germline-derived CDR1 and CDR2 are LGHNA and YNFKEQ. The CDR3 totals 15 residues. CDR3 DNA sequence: TGTGCCAGCAGCCAAGGGGCAGGGGGCGCCTACGAGCAGTACTTC. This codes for CASSQGAGGAYEQYF.

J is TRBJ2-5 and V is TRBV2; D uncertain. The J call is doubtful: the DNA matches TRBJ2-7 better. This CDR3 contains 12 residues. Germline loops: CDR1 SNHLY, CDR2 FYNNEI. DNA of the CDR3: TGTGCCAGCAGTGAAACTCACTACGAGCAGTACTTC. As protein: CASSETHYEQYF.

In DNA, the CDR3 is TGTGCCAGCAGCCAAGGACTAGCGCTGCAGTACTTC. The encoded protein is CASSQGLALQYF. The chain is built from TRBV7-9 and TRBJ2-4, with TRBD2 matching over 9 bases. CDR1 is SEHNR, CDR2 FQNEAQ, per germline (reference sequence). The J segment lost 13 bases and the V segment lost 5 bases, leaving 6 bases of the junction unmatched. The CDR3 runs 12 residues.

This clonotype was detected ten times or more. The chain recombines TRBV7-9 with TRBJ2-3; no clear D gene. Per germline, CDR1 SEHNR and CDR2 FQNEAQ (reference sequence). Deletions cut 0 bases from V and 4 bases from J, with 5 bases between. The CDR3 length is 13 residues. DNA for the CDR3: TGTGCCAGCAGCTTAGCGGTTGCAGATACGCAGTATTTT. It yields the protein CASSLAVADTQYF. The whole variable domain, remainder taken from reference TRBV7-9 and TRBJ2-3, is DTGVSQNPRHKITKRGQNVTFRCDPISEHNRLYWYRQTLGQGPEFLTYFQNEAQLEKSRLLSDRFSAERPKGSFSTLEIQRTEQGDSAMYLCASSLAVADTQYFGPGTRLTVL.

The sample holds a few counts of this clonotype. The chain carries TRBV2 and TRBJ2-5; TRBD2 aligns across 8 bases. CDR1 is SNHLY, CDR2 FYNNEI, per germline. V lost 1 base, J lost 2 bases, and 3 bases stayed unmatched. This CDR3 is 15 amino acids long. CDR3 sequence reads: CASSEDGRGQETQYF. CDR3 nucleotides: TGTGCCAGCAGTGAAGACGGGAGGGGGCAAGAGACCCAGTACTTC. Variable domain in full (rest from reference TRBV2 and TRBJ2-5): EPEVTQTPSHQVTQMGQEVILRCVPISNHLYFYWYRQILGQKVEFLVSFYNNEISEKSEIFDDQFSVERPDGSNFTLKIRSTKLEDSAMYFCASSEDGRGQETQYFGPGTRLLVL.

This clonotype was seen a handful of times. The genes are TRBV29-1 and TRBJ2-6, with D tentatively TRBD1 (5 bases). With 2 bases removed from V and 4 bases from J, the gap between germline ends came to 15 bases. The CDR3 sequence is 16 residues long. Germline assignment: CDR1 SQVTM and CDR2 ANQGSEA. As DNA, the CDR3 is TGCAGCGTTGAAAGGACAAGGGGCACCGGGGCCAACGTCCTGACTTTC. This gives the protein CSVERTRGTGANVLTF.

The CDR3 coding sequence is TGTGCCAGCAGCCCGTACTCCGGGACAGGGAAGGGCGAGCAGTTCTTC. It translates to CASSPYSGTGKGEQFF. This chain connects TRBV4-2 to TRBJ2-1; 9 positions match TRBD1. In germline, CDR1 is LGHNA, CDR2 YNFKEQ. CDR3 length: 16 residues. Germline trimming cut 4 bases from V and 10 bases from J; bases unmatched to any gene: 14.

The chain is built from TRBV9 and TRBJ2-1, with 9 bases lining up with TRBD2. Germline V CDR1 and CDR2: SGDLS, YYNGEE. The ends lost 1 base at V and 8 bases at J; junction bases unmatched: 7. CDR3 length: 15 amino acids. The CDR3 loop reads CASSVRRGGLDEQFF. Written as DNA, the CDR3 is TGTGCCAGCAGCGTAAGGCGGGGGGGCCTCGATGAGCAGTTCTTC.

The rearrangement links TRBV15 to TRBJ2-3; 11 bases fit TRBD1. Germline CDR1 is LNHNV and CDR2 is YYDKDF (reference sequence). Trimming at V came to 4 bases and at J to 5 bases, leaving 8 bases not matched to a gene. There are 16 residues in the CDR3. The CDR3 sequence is CATSTRTGGVKDTQYF. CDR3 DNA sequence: TGTGCCACCAGCACACGGACAGGGGGCGTGAAAGATACGCAGTATTTT. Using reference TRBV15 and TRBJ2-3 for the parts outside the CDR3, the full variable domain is DAMVIQNPRYQVTQFGKPVTLSCSQTLNHNVMYWYQQKSSQAPKLLFHYYDKDFNNEADTPDNFQSRRPNTSFCFLDIRSPGLGDTAMYLCATSTRTGGVKDTQYFGPGTRLTVL.

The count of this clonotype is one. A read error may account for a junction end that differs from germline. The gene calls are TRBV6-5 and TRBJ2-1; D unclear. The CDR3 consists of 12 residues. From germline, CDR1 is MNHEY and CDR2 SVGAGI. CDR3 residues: CASGYAGDEQFF. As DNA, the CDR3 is TGTGCCAGCGGTTACGCCGGAGATGAGCAGTTCTTC.

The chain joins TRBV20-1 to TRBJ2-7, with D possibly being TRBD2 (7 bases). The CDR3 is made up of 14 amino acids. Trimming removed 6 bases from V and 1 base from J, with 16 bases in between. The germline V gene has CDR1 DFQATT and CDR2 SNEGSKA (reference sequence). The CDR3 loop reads CSAGSGGVSYEQYF. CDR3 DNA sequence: TGCAGTGCCGGGTCGGGGGGCGTATCCTACGAGCAGTACTTC.

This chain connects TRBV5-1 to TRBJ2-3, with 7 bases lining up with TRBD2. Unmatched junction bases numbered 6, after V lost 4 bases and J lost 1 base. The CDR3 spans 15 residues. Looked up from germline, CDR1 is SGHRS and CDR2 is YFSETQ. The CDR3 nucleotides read TGCGCCAGCAGCGACCCCCGGGAGGGCACAGATACGCAGTATTTT. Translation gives CASSDPREGTDTQYF.